These T cell receptor beta chains were read from a single sample in a study of blood T cell repertoires in COVID-19. The assay was immunoSEQ multiplex PCR, and TCRdb's table has in-frame clones only and misses some. The sample consists of about 190,000 clones, approximately 88% of them appearing once. The sequenced sample consisted of PBMCs or T cells enriched from blood (not recorded which). All receptors come from a woman aged 25 to 39 who had recovered from COVID-19. The CDR3 runs from the conserved cysteine through the conserved F or W. The D gene is left open where the match is weak. A clone size is listed for some rows: how often the clone was seen (once, few, many), or a class if it is expanded.

v_call	d_call	j_call	clone_size	cdr3_aa	cdr3_nt
TRBV7-9	TRBD1	TRBJ2-5	.	CASRLTGEETQYF	TGTGCCAGCAGATTAACAGGGGAAGAGACCCAGTACTTC
TRBV29-1	TRBD1	TRBJ1-1	.	CSALHRDRVNTEAFF	TGCAGCGCCTTACACCGGGACAGGGTGAACACTGAAGCTTTCTTT
TRBV7-3	.	TRBJ1-2	once	CASSVDLRGGYTF	TGTGCCAGCAGCGTCGACCTCAGGGGAGGCTACACCTTC
TRBV5-4	TRBD2	TRBJ2-3	.	CASSPRAGGAIDTQYF	TGTGCCAGCAGCCCTCGAGCGGGGGGGGCCATTGATACGCAGTATTTT
TRBV28	.	TRBJ2-1	.	CASSFANPQFF	TGTGCCAGCAGTTTCGCTAATCCTCAGTTCTTC
TRBV5-1	.	TRBJ2-3	.	CASRLGLSTDTQYF	TGCGCCAGCCGCTTGGGTCTCAGCACAGATACGCAGTATTTT
TRBV19	.	TRBJ2-2	.	CASSIPRLPTGELFF	TGTGCCAGTAGTATCCCGCGGTTACCCACCGGGGAGCTGTTTTTT
TRBV19	.	TRBJ1-2	.	CASSIGGFYGYTF	TGTGCCAGTAGTATTGGAGGATTCTATGGCTACACCTTC
TRBV5-1	.	TRBJ2-7	.	CASSLGSSYEQYF	TGCGCCAGCAGCTTGGGTAGCTCCTACGAGCAGTACTTC
TRBV11-2	TRBD1	TRBJ1-3	few	CASSREDRAGNTIYF	TGTGCCAGCAGCCGGGAAGACAGGGCTGGAAACACCATATATTTT
TRBV19	.	TRBJ2-7	.	CASSIALTITYGRQQYF	TGTGCCAGTAGTATTGCACTGACTATAACCTACGGGCGACAGCAGTACTTC
TRBV19	.	TRBJ2-3	.	CASSIVLASTDTQYF	TGTGCCAGTAGTATAGTGCTAGCATCCACAGATACGCAGTATTTT
TRBV5-1	.	TRBJ1-1	.	CASSLQGLPMNTEAFF	TGCGCCAGCAGCCTACAGGGCCTCCCAATGAACACTGAAGCTTTCTTT
TRBV5-1	.	TRBJ1-2	.	CASSLVEGMGGYTF	TGCGCCAGCAGCTTGGTGGAGGGAATGGGCGGCTACACCTTC
TRBV7-8	.	TRBJ2-1	.	CASSPRESSYNEQFF	TGTGCCAGCAGCCCCCGGGAGAGCTCCTACAATGAGCAGTTCTTC
TRBV13	TRBD2	TRBJ2-1	.	CASSHPAAGLSVNEQFF	TGTGCCAGCAGCCACCCGGCTGCGGGACTAAGTGTCAATGAGCAGTTCTTC
TRBV19	.	TRBJ2-3	.	CASSRSGYGTDTQYF	TGTGCCAGTAGTAGGAGCGGGTACGGCACAGATACGCAGTATTTT
TRBV24-1	.	TRBJ1-5	few	CATSPRAADNQPQHF	TGTGCCACCAGCCCGAGGGCAGCTGATAATCAGCCCCAGCATTTT
TRBV7-9	TRBD1	TRBJ1-5	.	CASSLQGQGRNQPQHF	TGTGCCAGCAGCTTACAGGGACAGGGACGAAATCAGCCCCAGCATTTT